The clone carrying this TCR beta chain was picked up a small number of times. Other DNA sequences within the sample encode an identical CDR3. Deletions cut 0 bases from V and 2 bases from J, with 6 bases between. Germline values: CDR1 SGHRS, CDR2 YFSETQ. This CDR3 region has 14 residues. Source study methods: Reference gene primer amplification gave estimated nucleated cell counts. The protocol was immunoSEQ multiplex PCR, while the TCRdb copy is restricted to in-frame clones and leaves out a portion. V, J and clone size reflect that table, while D and trimming were determined from the DNA. The sample has about 180,000 clones; 89% are singletons. These data are taken from a study of blood T cell repertoires in COVID-19. The wider study: COVID-19 samples collected from the United States, Italy and Spain covered acute and convalescent phases.

The clonotype was recovered from a woman aged 40 to 55 with acute COVID-19. Sequencing used PBMCs or T cells enriched from blood (not recorded which). The rearrangement uses TRBV5-1 and TRBJ1-3; tentative D call: TRBD1 (6 bases). CDR3 residues: CASSLDRAGNTIYF. The CDR3 nucleotides read TGCGCCAGCAGCTTGGACAGGGCTGGAAACACCATATATTTT.